Each of the 26 T cell receptor beta chains below was sequenced from the same sample in a study of control samples from healthy donors and cancer patients. Data came from immunoSEQ multiplex PCR; TCRdb stores just in-frame clones and leaves some out. The repertoire consists of 200,000 or so clones, with 85% to 95% occurring once and the leading ten covering about 1.6%. Sequencing used blood. Every receptor here comes from a man aged 45-65 years in good health.

The chain's CDR3 is CASSENSGNTIYF. Written as DNA, the CDR3 is TGCGCCAGCAGCGAAAACTCTGGAAACACCATATATTTT. The chain recombines TRBV5-1 with TRBJ1-3, with D unclear. Trimming stripped 4 bases from V and 0 bases from J, with 5 bases between. Germline V gene lookup returns CDR1 SGHRS and CDR2 YFSETQ. The CDR3 is 13 residues long.

This chain joins TRBV25-1 and TRBJ2-7; no definite D call. V lost 2 bases to trimming and J lost 3 bases, with 11 bases between them. Germline CDR1 and CDR2: MGHDK and SYGVNS. The length of the CDR3 is 14 residues. The DNA for the CDR3 is TGTGCCAGCAGTGAACCCGGGTGGAGCTACGAGCAGTACTTC. Protein product: CASSEPGWSYEQYF.

This clone was recorded only once. V gene TRBV3-1 (or the pseudogene TRBV3-2) combines with J gene TRBJ1-5; possible D gene TRBD1, 5 bases. This CDR3 has 13 residues. Trimming stripped 4 bases from V and 11 bases from J, with 15 bases between. Germline lookup yields CDR1 LGHDT and CDR2 YNNKEL (reference sequence). CDR3 region: CASSPSGGWAQHF. DNA for the CDR3: TGTGCCAGCAGCCCCTCCGGGGGGTGGGCCCAGCATTTT.

The genes are TRBV29-1 and TRBJ1-2; D gene unclear. V lost 8 bases to trimming and J lost 7 bases, with 11 bases between them. Germline V lookup: CDR1 SQVTM, CDR2 ANQGSEA. The CDR3 covers 10 residues. CDR3 sequence: CSSGVPGYTF. CDR3 DNA: TGCAGCTCCGGGGTTCCTGGCTACACCTTC.

This clone came up a few times. This chain links TRBV5-1 with TRBJ1-2; TRBD1 is a possible D gene (5 bases). Germline V CDR1 and CDR2: SGHRS, YFSETQ. Trimming stripped 4 bases from V and 5 bases from J, with 15 bases between. The CDR3 runs 14 residues. Here the CDR3 reads CASSTGTPIYGYTF. The DNA for the CDR3 is TGCGCCAGCAGCACCGGGACCCCTATTTATGGCTACACCTTC. Supplemented by reference TRBV5-1 and TRBJ1-2, the full variable domain reads KAGVTQTPRYLIKTRGQQVTLSCSPISGHRSVSWYQQTPGQGLQFLFEYFSETQRNKGNFPGRFSGRQFSNSRSEMNVSTLELGDSALYLCASSTGTPIYGYTFGSGTRLTVV.

This chain joins TRBV4-1 and TRBJ1-4, with D maybe TRBD1 (5 bases). This CDR3 region has 16 residues. Trimming left V 4 bases short and J 5 bases short, with 17 bases between. Germline-derived CDR1 and CDR2 are MGHRA and YSYEKL. The chain's CDR3 is CASSPPGQRSNEKLFF. CDR3 DNA sequence: TGCGCCAGCAGCCCCCCCGGACAACGATCCAATGAAAAACTGTTTTTT.

The chain carries TRBV7-9 and TRBJ2-7; D remains unclear. The germline gives CDR1 SEHNR, CDR2 FQNEAQ (reference sequence). The CDR3 covers 14 residues. V lost 3 bases and J lost 3, with 12 bases in between. CDR3 residues: CASSFIAPGYEQYF. CDR3 coding DNA: TGTGCCAGCAGCTTTATAGCACCAGGCTACGAGCAGTACTTC.

The chain carries TRBV6-5 and TRBJ1-1, with TRBD1 identical over 9 bases. J gave up 2 bases and V 8 bases, and 9 bases lay outside the gene matches. The CDR3 runs to 15 residues. The germline gives CDR1 MNHEY, CDR2 SVGAGI. CDR3 loop: CASERLGQGNTEAFF. In DNA, the CDR3 is TGTGCCAGCGAACGACTGGGACAGGGTAACACTGAAGCTTTCTTT.

This clone came up once. V gene TRBV18 combines with J gene TRBJ2-5; D may be TRBD2 (6 bases). The V end was cut by 6 bases, the J end by 4 bases, with 18 bases between. Per germline, CDR1 KGHSH and CDR2 LQKENI. The CDR3 contains 15 residues. This CDR3 reads CASSTPGVGTETQYF. The CDR3 nucleotides are TGTGCCAGCTCGACTCCGGGGGTCGGGACAGAGACCCAGTACTTC.

The genes are TRBV28 and TRBJ1-6; TRBD1 is a possible D gene (6 bases). The V gene's germline CDR1 is MDHEN and CDR2 SYDVKM. The V end was cut by 6 bases, the J end by 7 bases, with 13 bases between. The CDR3 runs to 14 residues. The CDR3 reads CASRFTGTNSPLHF. CDR3 coding DNA: TGTGCCAGCAGATTTACAGGGACCAATTCACCCCTCCACTTT.

V usage is TRBV7-9 and J usage is TRBJ1-3; no clear D. V lost 3 bases and J lost 4, with 16 bases in between. In germline, CDR1 is SEHNR, CDR2 FQNEAQ (reference sequence). The CDR3 sequence is 16 residues long. CDR3 residues: CASSLTRAWEGNTIYF. The CDR3 DNA is TGTGCCAGCAGCTTGACTCGGGCGTGGGAAGGAAACACCATATATTTT.

The V call is TRBV5-1, the J call TRBJ2-7; D unresolved. Germline CDR1 SGHRS, CDR2 YFSETQ. V dropped 5 bases and J dropped 0 bases, with 12 bases sitting between them. This CDR3 has 14 residues. The CDR3 protein is CASSPTSASYEQYV. The CDR3 DNA is TGCGCCAGCAGTCCAACATCAGCCTCCTACGAGCAGTACGTC.

V gene TRBV6-5 combines with J gene TRBJ2-7; the D gene is possibly TRBD1 (6 bases). In germline, CDR1 is MNHEY, CDR2 SVGAGI. The V end was cut by 4 bases, the J end by 3 bases, with 13 bases between. This CDR3 comprises 14 residues. For the CDR3, the DNA is TGTGCCAGCAGTTCGCAGGGGACCCACTACGAGCAGTACTTC. The encoded protein is CASSSQGTHYEQYF.

V is TRBV4-1 and J is TRBJ2-3; 9 nucleotides align to TRBD2. The CDR3 is made up of 17 amino acids. The V gene's germline CDR1 is MGHRA and CDR2 YSYEKL. The V segment lost 0 bases and the J segment 1 base; nucleotides outside the gene matches: 5. The CDR3, as DNA: TGCGCCAGCAGCCAAGATGGCGGGGGGGCTGGCACAGATACGCAGTATTTT. Translated: CASSQDGGGAGTDTQYF.

V is TRBV21-1 and J is TRBJ2-5; the table's D call TRBD2 went unverified against the DNA. TRBV21-1 is a pseudogene segment. The CDR3 covers 14 residues. CDR3 sequence: CASIPRGVRETQYF. As DNA, the CDR3 is TGTGCCAGCATCCCCCGGGGGGTTCGGGAGACCCAGTACTTC.

The gene calls are TRBV18 and TRBJ1-4; D may be TRBD1 (5 bases). The CDR3 is 18 amino acids. The germline CDR1 and CDR2 sequences are KGHSH and LQKENI. V lost 6 bases and J lost 0, with 20 bases in between. The CDR3 protein is CASSAQGGLSATNEKLFF. CDR3 bases: TGTGCCAGCTCGGCTCAGGGTGGACTTAGTGCAACTAATGAAAAACTGTTTTTT.

This chain uses TRBV29-1 with TRBJ1-1, with D uncertain. Trimming stripped 7 bases from V and 2 bases from J, with 8 bases between. The CDR3 is 11 residues long. The germline gives CDR1 SQVTM, CDR2 ANQGSEA. CDR3 residues: CSALKNTEAFF. Written as DNA, the CDR3 is TGCAGCGCTCTAAAAAACACTGAAGCTTTCTTT.

V and J are TRBV28 and TRBJ1-5; 8 nucleotides agree with TRBD1. V gave up 6 bases and J gave up 2 bases; unmatched junction bases: 3. The germline gives CDR1 MDHEN, CDR2 SYDVKM. The CDR3 totals 14 residues. CDR3 protein: CASREGQGNQPQHF. The CDR3 DNA follows: TGTGCCAGCAGGGAGGGACAGGGCAATCAGCCCCAGCATTTT.

This CDR3 reads CASSELLLTDTQYF. The CDR3 coding sequence is TGTGCCAGCAGTGAGCTTCTCCTCACAGATACGCAGTATTTT. This sequence joins TRBV2 and TRBJ2-3; the D is unclear. Germline V gene data show CDR1 as SNHLY and CDR2 as FYNNEI. Trimming pared 3 bases from V and 2 bases from J, leaving 9 bases between. This CDR3 is built from 14 residues.

The rearrangement joins TRBV2 to TRBJ2-7; no clear D gene. The V end was cut by 3 bases, the J end by 1 base, with 13 bases between. Germline lookup yields CDR1 SNHLY and CDR2 FYNNEI. The CDR3 totals 15 residues. This chain's CDR3 is CASSDPSKGSYEQYF. CDR3 coding DNA: TGTGCCAGCAGTGACCCTAGTAAGGGTTCCTACGAGCAGTACTTC.

The CDR3 spells CASSKAEGYGYTF. The CDR3 DNA is TGTGCCAGTAGTAAGGCGGAGGGCTATGGCTACACCTTC. This sequence joins TRBV19 and TRBJ1-2, with no clear D. With 4 bases removed from V and 4 bases from J, the gap between germline ends came to 10 bases. The CDR3 covers 13 residues. Per germline, CDR1 LNHDA and CDR2 SQIVND (reference sequence).

This clone is a singleton in its sample. This sequence joins TRBV19 and TRBJ1-2; 7 nucleotides line up with TRBD1. V was pared by 0 bases and J by 8 bases, with 6 bases of the junction left unmatched. The CDR3 consists of 14 residues. Germline CDR1 LNHDA, CDR2 SQIVND (reference sequence). CDR3 in DNA: TGTGCCAGTAGTATAGACCAAAACAGGGGAGGCTACACCTTC. Its translation is CASSIDQNRGGYTF.

In this sample, this clone turned up once. CDR3 DNA: TGTGCCAGTAGTATAGAAAGACAGAGCTACGAGCAGTACTTC. Its protein is CASSIERQSYEQYF. This chain joins TRBV19 and TRBJ2-7; a weak D match, TRBD1 (5 bases). Germline V CDR1 and CDR2: LNHDA, SQIVND (reference sequence). This CDR3 is built from 14 residues. Trimming removed 0 bases at V and 3 bases at J, with 9 bases between. Variable domain in full (rest from reference TRBV19 and TRBJ2-7): DGGITQSPKYLFRKEGQNVTLSCEQNLNHDAMYWYRQDPGQGLRLIYYSQIVNDFQKGDIAEGYSVSREKKESFPLTVTSAQKNPTAFYLCASSIERQSYEQYFGPGTRLTVT.

This clone has just one count. This chain joins TRBV18 and TRBJ1-1, with 7 bases lining up with TRBD1. The germline V gene encodes CDR1 KGHSH and CDR2 LQKENI. After removal of 3 bases from V and 3 bases from J, the junction contained 10 bases not matched to a gene. This CDR3 is built from 16 residues. The chain's CDR3 is CASSPGQVFYDTEAFF. In nucleotides, the CDR3 is TGTGCCAGCTCACCCGGACAGGTCTTTTATGACACTGAAGCTTTCTTT.

The V and J genes are TRBV28 and TRBJ1-3; 7 bases are shared with TRBD1. The CDR3 contains 14 residues. The V and J ends lost 5 bases and 0 bases, in that order; junction bases with no gene match: 1. CDR1 is MDHEN and CDR2 is SYDVKM in the germline V gene. The CDR3 coding sequence is TGTGCCAGCAGTCGGGACAGCTCTGGAAACACCATATATTTT. This codes for CASSRDSSGNTIYF.

The chain couples TRBV7-4 to TRBJ2-5, with a weak D call TRBD2 (6 bases). The V and J ends lost 4 bases and 4 bases respectively, with 19 bases between them. Per germline, CDR1 SGHVT and CDR2 SQSDAQ. There are 16 residues in the CDR3. The CDR3 is CASSWGVLEPRETQYF. The CDR3, as DNA: TGTGCCAGCAGCTGGGGGGTATTGGAACCGAGAGAGACCCAGTACTTC. Full variable domain (rest looked up from reference TRBV7-4 and TRBJ2-5): GAGVSQSPRYKVAKRGRDVALRCDSISGHVTLYWYRQTLGQGSEVLTYSQSDAQRDKSGRPSGRFSAERPERSVSTLKIQRTEQGDSAVYLCASSWGVLEPRETQYFGPGTRLLVL.